This T cell receptor (beta chain) was sequenced during a study of cytomegalovirus exposure and HLA in healthy donors. Overall study results and limits: Among immune exposure information, only CMV serostatus was available. Rare sequences made up most TCRs, while some public TCRs were found in many donors. TCR beta chain V- and J-gene trimming was linked, in a later analysis, to a missense variant in DCLRE1C.

These donors counted as nominally healthy when sampled, but unrecorded immune exposures were likely. Trimming removed 1 base at V and 7 bases at J, with 17 bases between. CDR3 length equals 16 residues. Germline V gene data show CDR1 as LGHNA and CDR2 as YSLEER. Primers: 60 Vbeta forward and 13 Jbeta reverse. Repertoires were generated with immunoSEQ multiplex PCR, while TCRdb's copy carries only in-frame clones and drops some. The table records 100,000 to 130,000 clones, 60% to 80% of them present only once. This clone was detected a few times. Its antigen is unknown. The J gene is TRBJ1-5, the V gene TRBV4-3; the D gene is possibly TRBD1 (6 bases). The sample taken for sequencing was PBMCs. The sequence derives from a man between 18 and 35 years old in good health and CMV-seronegative. CDR3 nucleotides: TGCGCCAGCAGCCAAGGCTACCAGGGGCCCCGACAGCCCCAGCATTTT. Protein: CASSQGYQGPRQPQHF.